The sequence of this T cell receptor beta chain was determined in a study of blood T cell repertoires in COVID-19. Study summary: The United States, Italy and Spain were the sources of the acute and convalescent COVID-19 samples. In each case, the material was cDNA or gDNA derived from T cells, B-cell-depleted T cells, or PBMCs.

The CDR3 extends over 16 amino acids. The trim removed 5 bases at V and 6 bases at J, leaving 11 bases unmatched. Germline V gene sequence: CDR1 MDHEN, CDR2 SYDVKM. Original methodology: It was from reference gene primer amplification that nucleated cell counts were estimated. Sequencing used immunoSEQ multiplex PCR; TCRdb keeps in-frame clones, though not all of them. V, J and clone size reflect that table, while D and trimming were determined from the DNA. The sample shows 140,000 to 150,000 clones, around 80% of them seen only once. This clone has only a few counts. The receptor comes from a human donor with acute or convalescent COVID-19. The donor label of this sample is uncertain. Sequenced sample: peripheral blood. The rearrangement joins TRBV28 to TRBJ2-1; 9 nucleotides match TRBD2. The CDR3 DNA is TGTGCCAGCAGTCCATCCAATAGCGGGGGCCGCAATGAGCAGTTCTTC. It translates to CASSPSNSGGRNEQFF.